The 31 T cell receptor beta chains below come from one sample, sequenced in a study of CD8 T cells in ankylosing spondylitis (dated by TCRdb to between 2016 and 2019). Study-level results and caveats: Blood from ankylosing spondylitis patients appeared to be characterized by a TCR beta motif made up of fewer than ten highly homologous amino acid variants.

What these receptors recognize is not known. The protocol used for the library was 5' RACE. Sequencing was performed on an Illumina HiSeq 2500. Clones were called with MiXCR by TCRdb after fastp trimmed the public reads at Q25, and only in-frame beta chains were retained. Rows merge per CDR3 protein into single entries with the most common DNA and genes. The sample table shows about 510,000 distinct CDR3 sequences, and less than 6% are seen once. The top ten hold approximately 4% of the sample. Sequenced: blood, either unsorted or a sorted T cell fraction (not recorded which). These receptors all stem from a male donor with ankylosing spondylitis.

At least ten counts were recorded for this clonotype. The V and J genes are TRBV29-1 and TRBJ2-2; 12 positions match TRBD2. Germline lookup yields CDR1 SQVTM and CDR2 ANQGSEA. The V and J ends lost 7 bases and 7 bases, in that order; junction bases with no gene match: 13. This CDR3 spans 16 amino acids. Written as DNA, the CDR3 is TGCAGCGCCGAAGGACTAGCGGGAAAGAGTTTCGGGGAGCTGTTTTTT. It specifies CSAEGLAGKSFGELFF.

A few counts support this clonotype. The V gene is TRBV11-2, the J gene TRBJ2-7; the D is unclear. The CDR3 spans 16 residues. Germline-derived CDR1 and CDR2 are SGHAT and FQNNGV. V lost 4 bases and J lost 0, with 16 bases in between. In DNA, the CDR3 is TGTGCCAGCAGCTCAACCCGGGCCCCGAGCTCCTACGAGCAGTACTTC. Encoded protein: CASSSTRAPSSYEQYF. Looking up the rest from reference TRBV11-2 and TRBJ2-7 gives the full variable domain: EAGVAQSPRYKIIEKRQSVAFWCNPISGHATLYWYQQILGQGPKLLIQFQNNGVVDDSQLPKDRFSAERLKGVDSTLKIQPAKLEDSAVYLCASSSTRAPSSYEQYFGPGTRLTVT.

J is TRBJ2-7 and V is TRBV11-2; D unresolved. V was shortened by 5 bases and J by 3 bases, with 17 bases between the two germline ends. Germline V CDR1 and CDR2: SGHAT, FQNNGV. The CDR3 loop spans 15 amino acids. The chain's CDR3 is CASSPFRLANYEQYF. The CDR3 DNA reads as TGTGCCAGCAGCCCCTTTAGACTGGCAAACTACGAGCAGTACTTC.

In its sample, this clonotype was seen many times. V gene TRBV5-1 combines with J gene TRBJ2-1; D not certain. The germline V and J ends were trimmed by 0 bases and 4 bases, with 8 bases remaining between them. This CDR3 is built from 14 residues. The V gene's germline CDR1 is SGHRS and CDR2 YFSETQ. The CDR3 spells CASSLATGYNEQFF. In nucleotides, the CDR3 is TGCGCCAGCAGCTTGGCTACTGGGTACAATGAGCAGTTCTTC.

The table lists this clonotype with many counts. This CDR3 is CASSPGGRDTEAFF. The CDR3, as DNA: TGTGCCAGCAGTCCAGGGGGCCGGGACACTGAAGCTTTCTTT. The chain couples TRBV12-3 or TRBV12-4 to TRBJ1-1, with 8 nucleotides matching TRBD1. This CDR3 is 14 amino acids long. With V trimmed by 5 bases and J by 3 bases, 5 bases remained unmatched.

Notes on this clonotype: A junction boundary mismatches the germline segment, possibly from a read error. CDR3 sequence: CASSSSAGRTDTQYF. The DNA for the CDR3 is TGTGCTAGCAGCTCCAGTGCAGGGCGGACAGATACGCAGTATTTT. The chain couples TRBV7-7 to TRBJ2-3; D might be TRBD1 (5 bases). This CDR3 is built from 15 residues. Germline loops: CDR1 SSHAT, CDR2 FNYEAQ (reference sequence).

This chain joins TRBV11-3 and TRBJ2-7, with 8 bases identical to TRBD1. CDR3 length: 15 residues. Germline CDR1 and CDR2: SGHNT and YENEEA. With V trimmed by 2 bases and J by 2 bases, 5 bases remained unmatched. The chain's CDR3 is CASSLRGQVAYEQYF. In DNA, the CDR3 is TGTGCCAGCAGCTTAAGGGGACAGGTCGCCTACGAGCAGTACTTC. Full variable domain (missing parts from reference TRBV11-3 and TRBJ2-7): EAGVVQSPRYKIIEKKQPVAFWCNPISGHNTLYWYLQNLGQGPELLIRYENEEAVDDSQLPKDRFSAERLKGVDSTLKIQPAELGDSAVYLCASSLRGQVAYEQYFGPGTRLTVT.

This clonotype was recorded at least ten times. CDR3 region: CASSFGQDNSPLHF. DNA of the CDR3: TGTGCCAGCAGCTTCGGACAGGATAATTCACCCCTCCACTTT. The V gene is TRBV7-9, the J gene TRBJ1-6, with TRBD1 matching over 7 bases. The V segment lost 3 bases and the J segment 5 bases; nucleotides outside the gene matches: 1. This CDR3 is built from 14 residues. The germline gives CDR1 SEHNR, CDR2 FQNEAQ (reference sequence).

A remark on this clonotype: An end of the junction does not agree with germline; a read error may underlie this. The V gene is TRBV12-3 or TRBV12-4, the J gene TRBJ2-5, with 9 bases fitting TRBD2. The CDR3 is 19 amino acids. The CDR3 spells CACSLASWGLAMGKETQYF. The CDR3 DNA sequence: TGTGCCTGCAGTTTAGCCTCTTGGGGACTAGCTATGGGTAAAGAGACCCAGTACTTC.

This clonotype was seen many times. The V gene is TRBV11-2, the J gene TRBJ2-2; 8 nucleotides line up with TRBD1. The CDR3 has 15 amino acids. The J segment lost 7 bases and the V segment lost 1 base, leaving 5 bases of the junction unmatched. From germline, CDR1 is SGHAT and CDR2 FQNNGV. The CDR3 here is CASSLGDRGDGELFF. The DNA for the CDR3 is TGTGCCAGCAGCTTAGGCGACAGGGGCGACGGGGAGCTGTTTTTT.

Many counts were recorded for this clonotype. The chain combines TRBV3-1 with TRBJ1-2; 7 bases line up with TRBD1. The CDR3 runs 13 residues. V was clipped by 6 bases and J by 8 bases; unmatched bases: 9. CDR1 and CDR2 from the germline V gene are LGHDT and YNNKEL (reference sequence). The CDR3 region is CASRIGQATGYTF. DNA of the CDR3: TGTGCCAGCAGGATCGGACAGGCAACCGGCTACACCTTC.

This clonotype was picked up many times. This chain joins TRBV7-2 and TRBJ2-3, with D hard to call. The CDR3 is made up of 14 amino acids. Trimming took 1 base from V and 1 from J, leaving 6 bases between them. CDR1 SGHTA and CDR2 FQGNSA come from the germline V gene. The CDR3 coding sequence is TGTGCCAGCAGCTTAGACTGGGGCACAGATACGCAGTATTTT. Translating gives CASSLDWGTDTQYF.

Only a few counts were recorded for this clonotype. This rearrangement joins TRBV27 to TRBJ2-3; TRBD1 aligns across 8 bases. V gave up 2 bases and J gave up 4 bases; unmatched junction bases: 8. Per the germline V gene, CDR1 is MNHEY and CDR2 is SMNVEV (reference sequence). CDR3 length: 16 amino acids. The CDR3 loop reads CASSLKYRGKADTQYF. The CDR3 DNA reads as TGTGCCAGCAGTTTAAAATACAGGGGGAAGGCAGATACGCAGTATTTT.

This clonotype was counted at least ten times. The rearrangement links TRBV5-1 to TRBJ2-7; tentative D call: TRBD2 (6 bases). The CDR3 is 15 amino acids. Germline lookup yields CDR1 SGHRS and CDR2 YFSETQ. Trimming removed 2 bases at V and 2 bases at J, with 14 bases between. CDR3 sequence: CASSFGASATYEQYF. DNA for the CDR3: TGCGCCAGCAGCTTTGGGGCTAGCGCAACCTACGAGCAGTACTTC.

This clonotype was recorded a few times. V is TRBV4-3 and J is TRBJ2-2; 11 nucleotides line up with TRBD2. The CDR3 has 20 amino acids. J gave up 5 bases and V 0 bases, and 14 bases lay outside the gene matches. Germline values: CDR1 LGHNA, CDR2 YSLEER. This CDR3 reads CASSQDVGHPTSGETGELFF. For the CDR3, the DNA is TGCGCCAGCAGCCAAGATGTCGGTCACCCGACTAGCGGGGAGACCGGGGAGCTGTTTTTT.

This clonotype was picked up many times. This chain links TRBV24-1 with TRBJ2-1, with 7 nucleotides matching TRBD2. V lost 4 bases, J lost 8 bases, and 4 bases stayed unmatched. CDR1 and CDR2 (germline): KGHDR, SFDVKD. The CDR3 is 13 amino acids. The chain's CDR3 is CATSERTSHEQFF. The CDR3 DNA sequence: TGTGCCACCAGTGAACGGACTAGTCATGAGCAGTTCTTC.

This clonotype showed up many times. The CDR3 DNA follows: TGTGCCAGCAGTTACTCGTCGTCAGACTCCTACGAGCAGTACTTC. It specifies CASSYSSSDSYEQYF. The genes are TRBV6-5 and TRBJ2-7; D is uncertain. This CDR3 region has 15 residues. Deletions cut 0 bases from V and 0 bases from J, with 9 bases between. Per germline, CDR1 MNHEY and CDR2 SVGAGI.

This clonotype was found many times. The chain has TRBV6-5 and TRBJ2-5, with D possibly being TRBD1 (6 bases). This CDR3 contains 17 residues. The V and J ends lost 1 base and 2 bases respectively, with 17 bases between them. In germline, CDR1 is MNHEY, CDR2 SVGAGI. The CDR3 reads CASSYFRDRPGQETQYF. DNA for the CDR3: TGTGCCAGCAGTTACTTCAGAGACAGGCCGGGGCAAGAGACCCAGTACTTC.

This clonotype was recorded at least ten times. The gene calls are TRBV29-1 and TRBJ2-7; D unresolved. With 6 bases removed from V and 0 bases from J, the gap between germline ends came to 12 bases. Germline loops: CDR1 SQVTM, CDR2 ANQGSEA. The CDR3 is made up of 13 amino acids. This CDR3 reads CSVKRVGSYEQYF. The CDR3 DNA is TGCAGCGTCAAAAGGGTTGGCTCCTACGAGCAGTACTTC.

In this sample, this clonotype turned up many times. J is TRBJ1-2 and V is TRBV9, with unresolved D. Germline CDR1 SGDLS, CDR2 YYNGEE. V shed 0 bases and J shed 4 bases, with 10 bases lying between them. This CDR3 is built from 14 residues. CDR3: CASSVASGAYGYTF. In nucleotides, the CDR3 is TGTGCCAGCAGCGTAGCTTCAGGCGCCTATGGCTACACCTTC. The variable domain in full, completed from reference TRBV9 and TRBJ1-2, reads DSGVTQTPKHLITATGQRVTLRCSPRSGDLSVYWYQQSLDQGLQFLIQYYNGEERAKGNILERFSAQQFPDLHSELNLSSLELGDSALYFCASSVASGAYGYTFGSGTRLTVV.

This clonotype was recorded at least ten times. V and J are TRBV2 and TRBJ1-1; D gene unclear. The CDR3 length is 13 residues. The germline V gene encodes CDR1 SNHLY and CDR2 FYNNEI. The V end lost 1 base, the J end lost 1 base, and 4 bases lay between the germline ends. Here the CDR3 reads CASSEGPNTEAFF. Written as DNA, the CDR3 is TGTGCCAGCAGTGAAGGGCCGAACACTGAAGCTTTCTTT.

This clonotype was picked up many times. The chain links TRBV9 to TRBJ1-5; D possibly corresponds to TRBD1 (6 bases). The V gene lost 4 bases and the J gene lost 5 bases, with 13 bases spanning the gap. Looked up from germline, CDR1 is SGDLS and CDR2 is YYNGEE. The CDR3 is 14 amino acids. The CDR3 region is CASSQGQFDQPQHF. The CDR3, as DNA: TGTGCCAGCAGCCAAGGACAGTTCGATCAGCCCCAGCATTTT.

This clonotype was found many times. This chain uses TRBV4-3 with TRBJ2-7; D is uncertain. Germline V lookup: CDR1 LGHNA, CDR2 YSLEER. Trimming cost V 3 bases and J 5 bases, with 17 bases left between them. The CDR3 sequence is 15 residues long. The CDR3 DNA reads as TGCGCCAGCAGCCATCCAACGGCCGGTTCTGACGAGCAGTACTTC. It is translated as CASSHPTAGSDEQYF.

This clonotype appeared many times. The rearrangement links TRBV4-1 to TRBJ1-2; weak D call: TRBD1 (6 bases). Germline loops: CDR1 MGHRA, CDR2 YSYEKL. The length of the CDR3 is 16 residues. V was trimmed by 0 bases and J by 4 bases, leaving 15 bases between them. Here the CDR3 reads CASSQDPLQGSYGYTF. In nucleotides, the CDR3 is TGCGCCAGCAGCCAAGATCCCTTACAGGGTTCCTATGGCTACACCTTC.

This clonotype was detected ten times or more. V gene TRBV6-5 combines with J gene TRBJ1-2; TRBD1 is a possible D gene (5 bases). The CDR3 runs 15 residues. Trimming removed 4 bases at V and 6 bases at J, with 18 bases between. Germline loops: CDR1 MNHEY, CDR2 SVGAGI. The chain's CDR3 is CASSSTGRALDGYTF. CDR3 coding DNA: TGTGCCAGCAGTTCCACGGGACGGGCGTTGGATGGCTACACCTTC.

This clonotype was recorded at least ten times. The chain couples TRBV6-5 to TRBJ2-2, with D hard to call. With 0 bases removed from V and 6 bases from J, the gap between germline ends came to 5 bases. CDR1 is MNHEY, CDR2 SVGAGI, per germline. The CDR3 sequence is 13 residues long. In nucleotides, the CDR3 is TGTGCCAGCAGTTACTCGATTGCCGGGGAGCTGTTTTTT. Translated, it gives CASSYSIAGELFF.

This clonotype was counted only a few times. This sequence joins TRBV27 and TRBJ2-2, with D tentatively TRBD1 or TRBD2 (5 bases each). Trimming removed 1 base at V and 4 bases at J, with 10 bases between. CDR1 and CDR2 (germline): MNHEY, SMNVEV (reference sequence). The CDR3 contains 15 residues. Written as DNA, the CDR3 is TGTGCCAGCAGTTTATTGGGGACCTTCACCGGGGAGCTGTTTTTT. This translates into CASSLLGTFTGELFF.

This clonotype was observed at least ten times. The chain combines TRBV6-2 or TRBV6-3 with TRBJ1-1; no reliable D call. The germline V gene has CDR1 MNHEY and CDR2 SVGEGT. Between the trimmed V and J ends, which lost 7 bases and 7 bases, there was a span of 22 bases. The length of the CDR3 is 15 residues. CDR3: CASTLDWQPSLEAFF. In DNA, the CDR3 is TGTGCCAGCACCCTCGATTGGCAGCCATCGCTTGAAGCTTTCTTT.

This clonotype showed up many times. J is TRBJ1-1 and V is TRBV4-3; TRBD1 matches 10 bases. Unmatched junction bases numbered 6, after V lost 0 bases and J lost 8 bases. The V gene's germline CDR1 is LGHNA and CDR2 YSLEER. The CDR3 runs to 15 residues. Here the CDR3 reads CASSQEWGTGEEAFF. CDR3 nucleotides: TGCGCCAGCAGCCAAGAATGGGGGACAGGGGAAGAAGCTTTCTTT.

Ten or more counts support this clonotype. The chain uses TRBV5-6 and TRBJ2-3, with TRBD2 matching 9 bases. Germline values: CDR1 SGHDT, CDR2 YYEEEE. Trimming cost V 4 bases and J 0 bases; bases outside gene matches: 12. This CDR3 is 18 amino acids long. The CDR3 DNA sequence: TGTGCCAGCAGCCTTCTAGCGGGGTCGCCTGATAGCACAGATACGCAGTATTTT. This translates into CASSLLAGSPDSTDTQYF.

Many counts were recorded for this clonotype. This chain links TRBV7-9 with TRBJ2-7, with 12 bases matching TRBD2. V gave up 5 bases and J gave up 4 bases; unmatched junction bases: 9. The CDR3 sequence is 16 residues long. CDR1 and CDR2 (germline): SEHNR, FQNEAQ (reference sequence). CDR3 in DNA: TGTGCCAGCAGCCTCGAACTAGCGGGAGGACAGTACGAGCAGTACTTC. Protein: CASSLELAGGQYEQYF.